What follows are 11 T cell receptor beta chains derived from one specimen sequenced in a study of tumor and adjacent non-tumor tissue in lung cancer (dated by TCRdb to the late 2010s). RNA was isolated from bulk, unsorted tissue, and RNA quality was assessed with a NanoDrop ND-1000 and an Agilent 2100. The normal lung samples consisted of distant non-tumor tissue collected more than 3 cm from the tumor edge. The library relied on multiplex PCR. Sequencing instrument: Illumina HiSeq 2500. TCRbeta libraries were built by three rounds of nested PCR using primers (Table S4), following protocols modified from ARM-PCR. The public reads were quality trimmed at Q25 with fastp and then assembled into clones with MiXCR by TCRdb, keeping productive beta chains. Identical CDR3 protein sequences are pooled into one entry, listed with their most common genes and DNA. This sample comprises roughly 48,000 distinct CDR3 sequences, around 60% of them detected only once. Roughly 30% of the sample belongs to the ten largest clones.

Input material: distant non-tumor lung tissue. The receptor source for this set is a woman in her sixties or seventies with non-small cell lung cancer.

Details on this clonotype: The junction shows a germline mismatch at one end, possibly a read error. This chain joins TRBV6-6 and TRBJ2-3, with 9 bases lining up with TRBD1. CDR1 is MNHNY and CDR2 is SVGAGI in the germline V gene (reference sequence). This CDR3 contains 12 residues. The CDR3 DNA reads as TGTGTCAGCAGTCCTACAGGGGGCACGCAGTGTTTT. This translates into CVSSPTGGTQCF.

This clonotype was counted many times. V usage is TRBV5-6 and J usage is TRBJ2-2; TRBD2 might be the D (6 bases). Germline loops: CDR1 SGHDT, CDR2 YYEEEE. The CDR3 runs to 14 residues. V was pared by 5 bases and J by 3 bases, with 11 bases between. The CDR3 DNA is TGTGCCAGCAGTAGACTAGAGGACACCGGGGAGCTGTTTTTT. Its translation is CASSRLEDTGELFF. Full variable domain (missing parts from reference TRBV5-6 and TRBJ2-2): DAGVTQSPTHLIKTRGQQVTLRCSPKSGHDTVSWYQQALGQGPQFIFQYYEEEERQRGNFPDRFSGHQFPNYSSELNVNALLLGDSALYLCASSRLEDTGELFFGEGSRLTVL.

This clonotype has a handful of counts. At one boundary the junction diverges from the germline segment, which might be a read error. J is TRBJ1-2 and V is TRBV28; unclear D gene. This CDR3 is 13 amino acids long. Germline V gene data show CDR1 as MDHEN and CDR2 as SYDVKM. The CDR3 is CASSEGVRYDYTF. The CDR3 DNA follows: TGTGCCAGCAGTGAAGGTGTCAGGTATGACTACACCTTC.

Worth noting for this clonotype: A much bigger clone sits one base away, suggesting this may be a read error. This sequence joins TRBV5-1 and TRBJ2-3, with TRBD2 identical over 14 bases. This CDR3 contains 17 residues. CDR1 is SGHRS, CDR2 YFSETQ, per germline. The J segment lost 5 bases and the V segment lost 7 bases, leaving 12 bases of the junction unmatched. CDR3 nucleotides: TGCGCCAGCGGCTCCGGCGGACTAGCGGGAGGTGGAGATACGCAGTATTTT. This translates into CASGSGGLAGGGDTQYF. Drawing the rest from reference TRBV5-1 and TRBJ2-3, the complete variable domain is KAGVTQTPRYLIKTRGQQVTLSCSPISGHRSVSWYQQTPGQGLQFLFEYFSETQRNKGNFPGRFSGRQFSNSRSEMNVSTLELGDSALYLCASGSGGLAGGGDTQYFGPGTRLTVL.

About this clonotype: The junction does not match germline at one end; this may be a read error. This sequence joins TRBV29-1 and TRBJ2-3; TRBD2 matches 8 bases. The CDR3 extends over 15 amino acids. Germline V gene data show CDR1 as SQVTM and CDR2 as ANQGSEA. CDR3 residues: CSVIELAGLTDRQYF. Written as DNA, the CDR3 is TGCAGCGTTATAGAGTTAGCGGGACTCACAGATAGGCAGTATTTT.

This clonotype has at least ten counts. The rearrangement uses TRBV28 and TRBJ1-4; maybe TRBD1 (6 bases). The CDR3 has 14 amino acids. Trimming left V 7 bases short and J 3 bases short, with 12 bases between. Germline lookup yields CDR1 MDHEN and CDR2 SYDVKM. This chain's CDR3 is CASNKYRANEKLFF. In DNA, the CDR3 is TGTGCCAGCAACAAGTACAGGGCTAATGAAAAACTGTTTTTT. Variable domain in full (rest from reference TRBV28 and TRBJ1-4): DVKVTQSSRYLVKRTGEKVFLECVQDMDHENMFWYRQDPGLGLRLIYFSYDVKMKEKGDIPEGYSVSREKKERFSLILESASTNQTSMYLCASNKYRANEKLFFGSGTQLSVL.

The chain joins TRBV28 to TRBJ1-1; D remains ambiguous. Germline loops: CDR1 MDHEN, CDR2 SYDVKM. The CDR3 runs 14 residues. V shed 5 bases and J shed 3 bases, with 13 bases lying between them. This CDR3 reads CASSPAGFDTEAFF. As DNA, the CDR3 is TGTGCCAGCAGTCCCGCGGGGTTTGACACTGAAGCTTTCTTT.

This clonotype was recorded at least ten times. V and J are TRBV5-1 and TRBJ2-5; D gene uncertain. The V end lost 2 bases, the J end lost 5 bases, and 10 bases lay between the germline ends. This CDR3 spans 13 amino acids. The germline gives CDR1 SGHRS, CDR2 YFSETQ. The CDR3: CASSFWSGETQYF. CDR3 coding DNA: TGCGCCAGCAGCTTTTGGTCTGGGGAGACCCAGTACTTC.

This clonotype has ten or more counts. The chain combines TRBV6-5 with TRBJ2-1, with 7 positions matching TRBD2. Germline V gene lookup returns CDR1 MNHEY and CDR2 SVGAGI. J lost 6 bases, V lost 6 bases, and 11 bases had no gene match. The CDR3 extends over 15 amino acids. This CDR3 reads CASRATSMSRNEQFF. The CDR3 bases are TGTGCCAGCAGAGCGACTAGCATGTCGCGCAATGAGCAGTTCTTC.

Remarks on this clonotype: This may be a read error: a much more frequent sequence differs by one nucleotide. The chain recombines TRBV11-1 with TRBJ2-5, with TRBD2 matching 8 bases. Per the germline V gene, CDR1 is SGHAT and CDR2 is FQDESV (reference sequence). CDR3 length: 16 amino acids. The CDR3, as DNA: TGTGCTGGCGGGTCACGGACTAGCTGGCACCAAGAGACCCAGTACTTC. It encodes CAGGSRTSWHQETQYF.

Of note for this clonotype: Relative to the germline gene, one junction end is altered; a read error may explain this. This chain uses TRBV6-5 with TRBJ2-3, with D unclear. The germline CDR1 and CDR2 sequences are MNHEY and SVGAGI. This CDR3 comprises 15 residues. The CDR3 DNA reads TGTGCCAGCAGCTACTCGTATATGTACACAGATACGCAGTATTTT. This translates into CASSYSYMYTDTQYF.